These T cell receptor beta chains were read from a single sample in a study of metastatic and nonmetastatic thyroid tumors. TCRdb reanalyzed the PCR reads via MiXCR. The data contain approximately 35,000 clones, 9.5% to 14% of them singletons. Specimen: blood. The receptors here all came from a female donor with papillary thyroid cancer or a benign thyroid nodule (not recorded which). Some clones in this sample may be carry-over from other donors' samples. The CDR3 runs from the conserved cysteine through the conserved F or W. D genes are given only for firm matches. Rows give clone size only sometimes, using once, few, many, or a class for an expanded clone.

CDR3: CATSDPRPGGETQYF; DNA: TGTGCCACCAGTGATCCACGTCCTGGTGGCGAGACCCAGTACTTC; V: TRBV24-1; J: TRBJ2-5; D: .; size: many
CDR3: CASSKGLAGGGPQETQYF; DNA: TGCGCCAGCAGCAAGGGACTAGCGGGCGGGGGGCCCCAAGAGACCCAGTACTTC; V: TRBV4-3; J: TRBJ2-5; D: TRBD2; size: many
CDR3: CASSTGGENIQYF; DNA: TGTGCCAGCAGTACGGGCGGGGAAAACATTCAGTACTTC; V: TRBV28; J: TRBJ2-4; D: .; size: many
CDR3: CASSPRVGLAGTEQYF; DNA: TGTGCCAGCAGCCCTCGGGTGGGGCTAGCGGGAACCGAGCAGTACTTC; V: TRBV11-3; J: TRBJ2-7; D: TRBD2; size: many
CDR3: CASSFRLCTEAFF; DNA: TGTGCCAGTAGTTTCCGTTTGTGCACTGAAGCTTTCTTT; V: TRBV19; J: TRBJ1-1; D: .; size: .
CDR3: CASSNSDSSQETQYF; DNA: TGCGCCAGCAGCAACTCCGACAGCTCCCAAGAGACCCAGTACTTC; V: TRBV4-1; J: TRBJ2-5; D: .; size: few
CDR3: CSAAQAGAFYEQYF; DNA: TGCAGTGCTGCCCAGGCGGGAGCCTTCTACGAGCAGTACTTC; V: TRBV20-1; J: TRBJ2-7; D: TRBD2; size: many
CDR3: CASSSGGLGNEKLFF; DNA: TGTGCCAGCAGCTCGGGCGGTTTAGGTAATGAAAAACTGTTTTTT; V: TRBV6-2/TRBV6-3; J: TRBJ1-4; D: .; size: many
CDR3: CASSPSDLKNTEAFF; DNA: TGTGCCAGCAGCCCCTCGGACCTAAAGAACACTGAAGCTTTCTTT; V: TRBV4-2; J: TRBJ1-1; D: .; size: many
CDR3: CSGGTGVGGELFF; DNA: TGCAGCGGCGGGACAGGGGTGGGCGGGGAGCTGTTTTTT; V: TRBV29-1; J: TRBJ2-2; D: TRBD1; size: many
CDR3: CASSQGNNFPGSASPLHF; DNA: TGCGCCAGCAGCCAAGGGAACAACTTCCCCGGCAGCGCGTCACCCCTCCACTTT; V: TRBV4-1; J: TRBJ1-6; D: .; size: many
CDR3: CASSQDSPIRNEQFF; DNA: TGTGCCAGCAGCCAAGATAGCCCCATACGCAATGAGCAGTTCTTC; V: TRBV3-1; J: TRBJ2-1; D: .; size: few
CDR3: CATRLTGNTEAFF; DNA: TGTGCCACCAGACTCACAGGGAACACTGAAGCTTTCTTT; V: TRBV24-1; J: TRBJ1-1; D: .; size: many
CDR3: CASSATASNEKLFF; DNA: TGTGCCAGCAGTGCGACAGCGAGTAATGAAAAACTGTTTTTT; V: TRBV6-4; J: TRBJ1-4; D: .; size: few
CDR3: CASSLNKAASYNEQFF; DNA: TGTGCCAGCAGCTTAAACAAGGCTGCCTCCTACAATGAGCAGTTCTTC; V: TRBV7-3; J: TRBJ2-1; D: .; size: many
CDR3: CASRTFRDPYEQYF; DNA: TGTGCCAGCCGCACCTTCCGGGATCCCTACGAGCAGTACTTC; V: TRBV27; J: TRBJ2-7; D: .; size: .
CDR3: CASSAWTRGNYGYTF; DNA: TGTGCCAGCAGCGCGTGGACAAGGGGAAACTATGGCTACACCTTC; V: TRBV9; J: TRBJ1-2; D: .; size: once
CDR3: CSARDMTGFGNTIYF; DNA: TGCAGTGCTAGAGATATGACAGGGTTCGGAAACACCATATATTTT; V: TRBV20-1; J: TRBJ1-3; D: TRBD1; size: many
CDR3: CASSPGSMGEKLFF; DNA: TGTGCCAGCTCACCGGGCTCCATGGGGGAAAAACTGTTTTTT; V: TRBV18; J: TRBJ1-4; D: .; size: many